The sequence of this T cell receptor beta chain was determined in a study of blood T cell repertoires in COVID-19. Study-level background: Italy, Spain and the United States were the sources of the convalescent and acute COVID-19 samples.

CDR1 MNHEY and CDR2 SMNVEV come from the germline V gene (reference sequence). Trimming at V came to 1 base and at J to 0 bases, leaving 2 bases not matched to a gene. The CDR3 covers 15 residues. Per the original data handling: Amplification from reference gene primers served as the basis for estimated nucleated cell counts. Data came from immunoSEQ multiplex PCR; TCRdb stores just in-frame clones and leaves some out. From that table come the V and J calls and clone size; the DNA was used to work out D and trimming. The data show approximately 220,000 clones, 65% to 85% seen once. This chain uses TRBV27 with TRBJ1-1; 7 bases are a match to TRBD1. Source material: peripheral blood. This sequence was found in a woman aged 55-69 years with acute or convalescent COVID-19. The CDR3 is CASSLWGQMNTEAFF. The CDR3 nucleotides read TGTGCCAGCAGTTTATGGGGACAGATGAACACTGAAGCTTTCTTT.